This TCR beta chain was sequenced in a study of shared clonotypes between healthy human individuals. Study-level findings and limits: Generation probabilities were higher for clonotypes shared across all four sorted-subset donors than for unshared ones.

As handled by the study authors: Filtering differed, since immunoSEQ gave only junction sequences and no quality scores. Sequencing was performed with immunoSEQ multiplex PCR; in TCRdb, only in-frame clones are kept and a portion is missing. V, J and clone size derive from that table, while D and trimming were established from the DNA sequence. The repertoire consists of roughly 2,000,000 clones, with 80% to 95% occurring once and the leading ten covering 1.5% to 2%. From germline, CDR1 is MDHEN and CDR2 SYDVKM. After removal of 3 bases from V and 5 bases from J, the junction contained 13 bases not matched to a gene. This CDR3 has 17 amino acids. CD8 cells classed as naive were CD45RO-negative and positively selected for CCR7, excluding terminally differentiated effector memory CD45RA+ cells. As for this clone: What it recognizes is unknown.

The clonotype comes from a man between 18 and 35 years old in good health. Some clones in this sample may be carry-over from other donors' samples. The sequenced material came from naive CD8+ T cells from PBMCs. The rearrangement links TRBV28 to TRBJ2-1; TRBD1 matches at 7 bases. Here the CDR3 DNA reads TGTGCCAGCAGTTTTCGAGAGGCTGGGACAGTTGACAATGAGCAGTTCTTC. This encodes CASSFREAGTVDNEQFF.